This TCR beta chain stems from a study of cytomegalovirus exposure and HLA in healthy donors. Study-wide results and caveats: In the 120 validation repertoires, a later analysis found that first-cohort TCR clusters tended to co-occur. Many donors shared some public TCRs, even though most TCR sequences were rare. Confirmation in vitro established that a few CMV-associated chains were specific for CMV antigens.

To note about this clone: What it binds is not known.

This table comes from immunoSEQ multiplex PCR, and its TCRdb copy is limited to in-frame clones, with some not included. The sample contains about 140,000 clones, about nine tenths of which appear only once. J gave up 4 bases and V 3 bases, and 5 bases lay outside the gene matches. Germline CDR1 MNHEY, CDR2 SMNVEV (reference sequence). The length of the CDR3 is 15 residues. The chain couples TRBV27 to TRBJ1-1; 10 bases fit TRBD1. Sequencing was carried out using PBMCs. The source of this sequence is a young man in good health and CMV-seropositive. This CDR3 reads CASSLGQGLGTEAFF. Here the CDR3 DNA reads TGTGCCAGCAGTTTGGGACAGGGGCTAGGCACTGAAGCTTTCTTT.